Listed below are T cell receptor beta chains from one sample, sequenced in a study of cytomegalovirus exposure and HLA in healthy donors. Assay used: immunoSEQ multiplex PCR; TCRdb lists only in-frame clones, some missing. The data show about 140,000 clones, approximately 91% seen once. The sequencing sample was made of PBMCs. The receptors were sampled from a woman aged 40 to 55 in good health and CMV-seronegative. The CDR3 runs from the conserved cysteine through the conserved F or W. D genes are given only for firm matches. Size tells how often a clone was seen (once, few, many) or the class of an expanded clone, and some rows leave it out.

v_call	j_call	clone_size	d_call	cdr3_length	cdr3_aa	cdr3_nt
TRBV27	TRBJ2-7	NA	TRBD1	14	CASRPSDRGYEQYF	TGTGCCAGCCGACCCTCGGACAGGGGGTACGAGCAGTACTTC
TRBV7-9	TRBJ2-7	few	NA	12	CSSSSVPFEQYF	TGTTCCAGCAGCTCGGTCCCGTTCGAGCAGTACTTC
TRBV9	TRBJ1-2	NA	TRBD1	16	CASSATGTGKIDGYTF	TGTGCCAGCAGCGCGACAGGGACAGGGAAGATAGATGGCTACACCTTC
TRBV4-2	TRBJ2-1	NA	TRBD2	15	CASSSPGGSYNEQFF	TGTGCCAGCAGCTCTCCGGGGGGGTCCTACAATGAGCAGTTCTTC
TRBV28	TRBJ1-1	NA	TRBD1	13	CASGQQGVTEAFF	TGTGCCAGCGGGCAACAGGGGGTCACCGAAGCTTTCTTT
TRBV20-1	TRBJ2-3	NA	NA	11	CSAIAADTQYF	TGCAGTGCTATAGCGGCAGATACGCAGTATTTT
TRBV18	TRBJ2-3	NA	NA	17	CASSPPWGGSSTDTQYF	TGTGCCAGCTCACCCCCCTGGGGAGGATCTAGCACAGATACGCAGTATTTT
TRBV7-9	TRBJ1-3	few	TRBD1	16	CASSFSGGNAGNTIYF	TGTGCCAGCAGCTTCTCAGGGGGTAATGCTGGAAACACCATATATTTT
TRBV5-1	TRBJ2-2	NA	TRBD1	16	CASSLGTGVWTGELFF	TGCGCCAGCAGCTTGGGTACAGGGGTCTGGACCGGGGAGCTGTTTTTT
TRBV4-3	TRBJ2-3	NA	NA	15	CASSQEPGAVHTQYF	TGCGCCAGCAGCCAAGAACCGGGAGCGGTTCATACGCAGTATTTT
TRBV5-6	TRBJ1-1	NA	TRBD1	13	CASRDRMNTEAFF	TGTGCCAGCCGGGACAGAATGAATACTGAAGCTTTCTTT
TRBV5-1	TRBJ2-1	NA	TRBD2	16	CASSLEPGLAPYEQFF	TGCGCCAGCAGCTTGGAGCCGGGACTAGCCCCTTATGAGCAGTTCTTC
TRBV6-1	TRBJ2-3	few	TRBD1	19	CASSASLGDRGPNGYTQYF	TGTGCCAGCAGTGCCTCTTTAGGGGACAGGGGACCAAACGGGTATACGCAGTATTTT
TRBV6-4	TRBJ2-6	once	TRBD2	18	CASSRTSGRHSGANVLTF	TGTGCCAGCAGCCGTACTAGCGGGAGGCACTCTGGGGCCAACGTCCTGACTTTC
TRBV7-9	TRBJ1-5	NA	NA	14	CSSSYTGESQPQHF	TGTTCCAGCAGCTACACGGGGGAGAGTCAGCCCCAGCATTTT
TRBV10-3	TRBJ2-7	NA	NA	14	CAISESNSGYEQYF	TGTGCCATCAGTGAGTCGAATAGCGGCTACGAGCAGTACTTC
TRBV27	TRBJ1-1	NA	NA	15	CASSPSNPGRGGAFF	TGTGCCAGCAGTCCATCGAATCCTGGGAGGGGTGGCGCTTTCTTT
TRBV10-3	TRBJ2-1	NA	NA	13	CAIRAGTTNEQFF	TGTGCCATCAGAGCCGGGACAACCAATGAGCAGTTCTTC
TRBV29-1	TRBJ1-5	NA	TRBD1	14	CSVSGTGGNQPQHF	TGCAGCGTTTCCGGGACAGGGGGCAATCAGCCCCAGCATTTT
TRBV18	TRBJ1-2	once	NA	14	CASSPPQGLSGYTF	TGTGCCAGCTCACCACCGCAGGGCCTGAGCGGCTACACCTTC
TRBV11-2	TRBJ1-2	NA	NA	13	CASSLEAFYGYTF	TGTGCCAGCAGCTTAGAGGCCTTTTATGGCTACACCTTC
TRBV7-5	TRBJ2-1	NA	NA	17	CARSFPTSRSSYNEQFF	TGTGCCAGAAGCTTCCCGACTAGCAGGAGCTCCTACAATGAGCAGTTCTTC
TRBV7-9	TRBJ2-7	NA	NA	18	CASSHGLDSRSITYEQYF	TGTGCCAGCAGCCACGGTTTGGACAGCCGAAGTATTACCTACGAGCAGTACTTC
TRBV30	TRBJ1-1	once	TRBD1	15	CAWSGQGVGETEAFF	TGTGCCTGGAGTGGACAGGGGGTTGGAGAGACTGAAGCTTTCTTT
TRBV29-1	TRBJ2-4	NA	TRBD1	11	CSVEFRDSQYF	TGCAGCGTTGAGTTCAGGGACAGTCAGTACTTC
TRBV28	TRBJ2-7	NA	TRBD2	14	CASSLGTSGYEQYF	TGTGCCAGCAGTTTAGGGACTAGCGGCTACGAGCAGTACTTC
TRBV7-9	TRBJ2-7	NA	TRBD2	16	CASSPQKPGLAREQYF	TGTGCCAGCAGCCCCCAGAAGCCGGGACTAGCGCGCGAGCAGTACTTC
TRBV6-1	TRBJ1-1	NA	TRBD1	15	CASSEGKGTVSEAFF	TGTGCCAGCAGTGAGGGCAAGGGGACAGTGTCTGAAGCTTTCTTT
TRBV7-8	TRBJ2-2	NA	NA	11	CASSPAGELFF	TGTGCCAGCAGCCCCGCCGGGGAGCTGTTTTTT
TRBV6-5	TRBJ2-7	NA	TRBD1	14	CASSRDRGDYEQYF	TGTGCCAGCAGTCGAGACAGGGGAGACTACGAGCAGTACTTC
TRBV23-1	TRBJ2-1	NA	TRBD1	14	CASSWTGRDNEQFF	TGCGCCAGCAGTTGGACAGGAAGGGACAATGAGCAGTTCTTC
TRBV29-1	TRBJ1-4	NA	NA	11	CGGETNEKLFF	TGCGGCGGGGAGACTAATGAAAAACTGTTTTTT
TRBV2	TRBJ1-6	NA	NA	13	CASIDSPRAPLHF	TGTGCCAGCATCGATTCGCCTCGGGCACCCCTCCACTTT
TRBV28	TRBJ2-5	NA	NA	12	CASSYQEETQYF	TGTGCCAGCAGTTATCAGGAAGAGACCCAGTACTTC
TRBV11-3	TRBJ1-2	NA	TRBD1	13	CASSLAGGNGYTF	TGTGCCAGCAGCTTGGCAGGGGGCAATGGCTACACCTTC
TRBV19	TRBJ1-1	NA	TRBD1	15	CASSMGTGGGTEAFF	TGTGCCAGTAGTATGGGAACAGGGGGAGGCACTGAAGCTTTCTTT
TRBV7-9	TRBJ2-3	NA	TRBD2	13	CASIPTSLDTQYF	TGTGCCAGCATCCCGACTAGCTTAGATACGCAGTATTTT
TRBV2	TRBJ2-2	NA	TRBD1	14	CASSRDRNTGELFF	TGTGCCAGCAGCCGGGACAGAAACACCGGGGAGCTGTTTTTT
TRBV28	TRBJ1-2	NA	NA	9	CATEGGYTF	TGTGCCACCGAGGGAGGCTACACCTTC
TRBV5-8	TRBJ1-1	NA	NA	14	CASSLKRVNTEAFF	TGTGCCAGCAGCTTGAAAAGAGTGAACACTGAAGCTTTCTTT
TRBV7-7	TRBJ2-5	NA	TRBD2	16	CASSEGLAGARETQYF	TGTGCCAGCAGCGAGGGACTAGCGGGAGCCCGGGAGACCCAGTACTTC
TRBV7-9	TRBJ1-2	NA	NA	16	CAPKGVWGPANYGYTF	TGTGCTCCGAAGGGGGTGTGGGGGCCAGCTAACTATGGCTACACCTTC
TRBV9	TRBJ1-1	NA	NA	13	CASSLIWGQEAFF	TGTGCCAGCAGCCTCATATGGGGGCAGGAAGCTTTCTTT
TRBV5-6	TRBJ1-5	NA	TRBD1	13	CASSQNRGQPQHF	TGTGCCAGCAGCCAGAACAGGGGACAGCCCCAGCATTTT
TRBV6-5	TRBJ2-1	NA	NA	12	CASSYMGVGQFF	TGTGCCAGCAGTTACATGGGAGTTGGGCAGTTCTTC